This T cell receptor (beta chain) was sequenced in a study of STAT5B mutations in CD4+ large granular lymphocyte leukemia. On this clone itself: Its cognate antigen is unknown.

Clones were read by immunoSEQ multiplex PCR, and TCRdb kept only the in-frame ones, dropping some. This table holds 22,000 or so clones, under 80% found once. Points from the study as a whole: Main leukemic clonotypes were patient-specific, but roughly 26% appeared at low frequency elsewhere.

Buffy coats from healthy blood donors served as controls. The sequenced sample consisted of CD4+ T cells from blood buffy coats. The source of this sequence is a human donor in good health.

The CDR3 DNA is TGTGCCAGCAGTATAGTGGCGCCTAAAATTGGGACACCCCTCCACTTT. This translates into CASSIVAPKIGTPLHF. V is TRBV7-2 and J is TRBJ1-6, with D unclear. V lost 6 bases and J 11 bases, leaving 23 bases between the germline ends. The CDR3 covers 16 residues. Germline CDR1 SGHTA, CDR2 FQGNSA.